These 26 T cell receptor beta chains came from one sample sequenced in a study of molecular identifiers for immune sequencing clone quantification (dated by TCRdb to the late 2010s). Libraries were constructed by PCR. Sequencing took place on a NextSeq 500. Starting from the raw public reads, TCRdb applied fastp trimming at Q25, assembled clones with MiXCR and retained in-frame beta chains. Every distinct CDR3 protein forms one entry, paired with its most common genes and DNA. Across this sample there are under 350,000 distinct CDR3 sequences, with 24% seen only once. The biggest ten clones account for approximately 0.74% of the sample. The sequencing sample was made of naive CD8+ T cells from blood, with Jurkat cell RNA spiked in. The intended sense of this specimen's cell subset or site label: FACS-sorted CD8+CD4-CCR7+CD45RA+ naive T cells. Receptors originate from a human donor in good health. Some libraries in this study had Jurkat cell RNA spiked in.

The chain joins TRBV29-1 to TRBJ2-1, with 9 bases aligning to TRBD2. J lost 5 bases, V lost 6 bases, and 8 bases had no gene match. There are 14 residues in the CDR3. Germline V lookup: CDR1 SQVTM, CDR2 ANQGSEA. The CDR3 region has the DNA TGCAGCGTGGTTAGCGGGAGAGTAGACAATGAGCAGTTCTTC. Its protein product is CSVVSGRVDNEQFF.

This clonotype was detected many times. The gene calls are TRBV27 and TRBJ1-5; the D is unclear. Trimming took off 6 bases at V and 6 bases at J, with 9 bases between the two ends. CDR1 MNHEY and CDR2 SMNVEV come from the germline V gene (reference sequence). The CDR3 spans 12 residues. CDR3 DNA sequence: TGTGCCAGCAGCTTTGCTGGTCAGCCCCAGCATTTT. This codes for CASSFAGQPQHF.

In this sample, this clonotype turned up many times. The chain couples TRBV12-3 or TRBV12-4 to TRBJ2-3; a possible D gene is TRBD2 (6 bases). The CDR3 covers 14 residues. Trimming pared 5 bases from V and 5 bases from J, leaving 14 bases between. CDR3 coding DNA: TGTGCCAGCAGTCCCGGACTATCCAGAGATACGCAGTATTTT. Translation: CASSPGLSRDTQYF.

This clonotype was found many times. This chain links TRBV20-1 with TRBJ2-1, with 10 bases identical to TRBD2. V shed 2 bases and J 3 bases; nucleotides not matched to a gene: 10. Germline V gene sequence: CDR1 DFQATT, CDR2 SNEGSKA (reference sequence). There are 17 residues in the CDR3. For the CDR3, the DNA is TGCAGTGCTAGACCCCTCAGCGGGAGGGCCGTCTACAATGAGCAGTTCTTC. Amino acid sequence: CSARPLSGRAVYNEQFF.

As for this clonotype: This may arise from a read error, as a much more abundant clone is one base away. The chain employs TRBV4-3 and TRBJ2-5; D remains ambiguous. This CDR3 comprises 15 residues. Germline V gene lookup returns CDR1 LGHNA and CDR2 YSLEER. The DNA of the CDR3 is TGCGCCCGCAGCCAAGATGTGTCCCGCCGAGAGACCCAGTACTTC. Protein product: CARSQDVSRRETQYF.

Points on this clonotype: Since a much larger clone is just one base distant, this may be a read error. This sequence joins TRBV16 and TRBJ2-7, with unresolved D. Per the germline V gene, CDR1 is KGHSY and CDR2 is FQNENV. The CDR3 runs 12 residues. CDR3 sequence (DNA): TGTGTCAGCAGCCAAATGGGCTACGAGCAGTACTTC. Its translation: CVSSQMGYEQYF.

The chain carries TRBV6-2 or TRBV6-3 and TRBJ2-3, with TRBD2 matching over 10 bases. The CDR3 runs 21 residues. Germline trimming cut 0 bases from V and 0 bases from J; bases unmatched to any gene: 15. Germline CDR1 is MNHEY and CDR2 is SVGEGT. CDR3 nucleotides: TGTGCCAGCAGTTACTCGAGTGGGTGGCTAGCGGGGGAGTCTAGCACAGATACGCAGTATTTT. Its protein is CASSYSSGWLAGESSTDTQYF.

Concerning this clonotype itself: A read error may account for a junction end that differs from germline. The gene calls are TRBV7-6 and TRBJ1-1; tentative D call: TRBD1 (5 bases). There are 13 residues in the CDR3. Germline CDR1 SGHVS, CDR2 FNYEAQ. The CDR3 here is CARSQGTNTEAFF. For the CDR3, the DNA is TGTGCCCGCAGCCAGGGAACGAACACTGAAGCTTTCTTT.

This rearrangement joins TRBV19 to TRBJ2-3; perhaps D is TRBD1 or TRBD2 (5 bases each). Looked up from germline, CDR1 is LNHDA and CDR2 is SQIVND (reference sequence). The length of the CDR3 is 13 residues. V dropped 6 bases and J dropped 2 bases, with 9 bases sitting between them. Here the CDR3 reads CASSRGPTDTQYF. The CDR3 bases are TGTGCCAGTAGCCGGGGACCCACAGATACGCAGTATTTT.

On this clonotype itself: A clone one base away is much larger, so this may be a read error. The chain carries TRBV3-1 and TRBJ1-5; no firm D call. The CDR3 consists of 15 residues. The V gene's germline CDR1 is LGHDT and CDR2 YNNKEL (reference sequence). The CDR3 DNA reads TGTGCCGGCAGCCAAGTTTTGGGTAGCAATCAGCCCCAGCATTTT. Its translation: CAGSQVLGSNQPQHF.

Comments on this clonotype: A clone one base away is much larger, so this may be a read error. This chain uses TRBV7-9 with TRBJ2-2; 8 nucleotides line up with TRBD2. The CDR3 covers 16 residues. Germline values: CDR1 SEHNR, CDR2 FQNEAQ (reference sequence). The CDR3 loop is CASSLSAGGNTGALFF. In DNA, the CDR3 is TGTGCCAGCAGCTTATCCGCGGGAGGAAACACCGGGGCGCTGTTTTTT.

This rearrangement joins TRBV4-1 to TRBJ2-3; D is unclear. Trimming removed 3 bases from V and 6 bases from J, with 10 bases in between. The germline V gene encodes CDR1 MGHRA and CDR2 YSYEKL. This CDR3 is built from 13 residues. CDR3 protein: CASSQGEPDTQYF. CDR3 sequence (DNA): TGCGCCAGCAGCCAGGGCGAGCCCGATACGCAGTATTTT.

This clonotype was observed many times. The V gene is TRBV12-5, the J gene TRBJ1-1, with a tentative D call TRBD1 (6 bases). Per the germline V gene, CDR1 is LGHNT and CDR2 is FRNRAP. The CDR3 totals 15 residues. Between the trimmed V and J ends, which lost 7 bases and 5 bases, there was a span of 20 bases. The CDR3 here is CASEEGGGLLTEAFF. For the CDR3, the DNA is TGTGCTAGTGAAGAGGGGGGGGGTTTATTGACTGAAGCTTTCTTT. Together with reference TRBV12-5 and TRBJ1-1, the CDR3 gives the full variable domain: DARVTQTPRHKVTEMGQEVTMRCQPILGHNTVFWYRQTMMQGLELLAYFRNRAPLDDSGMPKDRFSAEMPDATLATLKIQPSEPRDSAVYFCASEEGGGLLTEAFFGQGTRLTVV.

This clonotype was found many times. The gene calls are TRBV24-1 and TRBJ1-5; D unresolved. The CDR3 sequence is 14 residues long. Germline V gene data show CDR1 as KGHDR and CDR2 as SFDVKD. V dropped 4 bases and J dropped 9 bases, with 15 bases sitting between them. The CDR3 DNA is TGTGCCACCAGTGACCGGTCCACCTTAGGGCCCCAGCATTTT. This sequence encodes CATSDRSTLGPQHF.

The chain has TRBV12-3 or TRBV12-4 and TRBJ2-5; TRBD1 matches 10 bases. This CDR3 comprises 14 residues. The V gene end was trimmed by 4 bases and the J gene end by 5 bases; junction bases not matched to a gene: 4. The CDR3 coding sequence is TGTGCCAGCAGTTCCGGGACAGGGGATGAGACCCAGTACTTC. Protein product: CASSSGTGDETQYF.

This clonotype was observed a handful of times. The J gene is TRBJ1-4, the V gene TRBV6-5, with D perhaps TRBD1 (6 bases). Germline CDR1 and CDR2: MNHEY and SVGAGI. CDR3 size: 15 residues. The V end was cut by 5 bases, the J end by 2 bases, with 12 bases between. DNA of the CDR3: TGTGCCAGCAGTCCTGGGACATTGACTAATGAAAAACTGTTTTTT. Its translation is CASSPGTLTNEKLFF.

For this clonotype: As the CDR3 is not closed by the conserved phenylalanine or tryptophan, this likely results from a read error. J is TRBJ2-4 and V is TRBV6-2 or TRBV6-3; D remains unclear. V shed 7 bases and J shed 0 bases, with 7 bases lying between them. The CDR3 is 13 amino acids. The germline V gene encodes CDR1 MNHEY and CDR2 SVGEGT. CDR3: CASKERAKNIQYL. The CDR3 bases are TGTGCCAGCAAAGAGAGAGCCAAAAACATTCAGTACCTC.

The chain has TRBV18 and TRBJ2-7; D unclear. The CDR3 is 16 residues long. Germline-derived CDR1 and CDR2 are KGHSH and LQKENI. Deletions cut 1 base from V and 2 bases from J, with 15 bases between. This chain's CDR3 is CASSPRSLTTTYEQYF. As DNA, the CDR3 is TGTGCCAGCTCACCACGGAGCTTAACCACGACCTACGAGCAGTACTTC.

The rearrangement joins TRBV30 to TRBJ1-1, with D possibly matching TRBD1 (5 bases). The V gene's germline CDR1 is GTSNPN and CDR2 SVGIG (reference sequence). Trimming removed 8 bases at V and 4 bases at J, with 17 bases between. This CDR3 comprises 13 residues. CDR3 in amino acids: CAASGGGVTEAFF. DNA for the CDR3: TGTGCCGCGTCCGGGGGGGGAGTCACTGAAGCTTTCTTT.

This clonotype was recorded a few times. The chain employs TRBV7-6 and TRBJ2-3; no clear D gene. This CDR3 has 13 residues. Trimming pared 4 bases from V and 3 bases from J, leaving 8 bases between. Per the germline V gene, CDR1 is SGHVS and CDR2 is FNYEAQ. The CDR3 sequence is CASSSFETDTQYF. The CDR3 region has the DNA TGTGCCAGCAGCTCGTTTGAAACAGATACGCAGTATTTT. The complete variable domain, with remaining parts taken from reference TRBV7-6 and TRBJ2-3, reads GAGVSQSPRYKVTKRGQDVALRCDPISGHVSLYWYRQALGQGPEFLTYFNYEAQQDKSGLPNDRFSAERPEGSISTLTIQRTEQRDSAMYRCASSSFETDTQYFGPGTRLTVL.

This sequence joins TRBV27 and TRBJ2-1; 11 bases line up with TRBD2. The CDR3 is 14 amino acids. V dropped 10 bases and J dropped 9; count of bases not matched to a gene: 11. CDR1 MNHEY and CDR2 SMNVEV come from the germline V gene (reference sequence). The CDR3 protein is CATSFSGRGGEQFF. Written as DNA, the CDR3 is TGTGCCACCTCGTTTAGCGGGAGGGGGGGTGAGCAGTTCTTC.

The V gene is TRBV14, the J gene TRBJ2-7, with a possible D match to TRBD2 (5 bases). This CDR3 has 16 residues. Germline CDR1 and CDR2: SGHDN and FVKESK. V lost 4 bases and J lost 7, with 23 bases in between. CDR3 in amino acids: CASSRYSGLELREQYF. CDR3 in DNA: TGTGCCAGCAGCCGTTACAGCGGTTTGGAGCTACGGGAGCAGTACTTC.

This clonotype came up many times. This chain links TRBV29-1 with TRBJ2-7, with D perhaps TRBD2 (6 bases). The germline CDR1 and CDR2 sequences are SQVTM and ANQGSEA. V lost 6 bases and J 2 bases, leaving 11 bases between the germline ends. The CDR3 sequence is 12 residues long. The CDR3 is CSVRDGTYEQYF. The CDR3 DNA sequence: TGCAGCGTGCGGGACGGCACCTACGAGCAGTACTTC.

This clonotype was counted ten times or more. In nucleotides, the CDR3 is TGCAGCGTTGAAGTTCTTAAGCAGGATGGCTACACCTTC. Translation gives CSVEVLKQDGYTF. The chain has TRBV29-1 and TRBJ1-2, with D uncertain. The ends were cut back, 1 base at V and 6 bases at J, with 12 bases in the middle. CDR1 is SQVTM, CDR2 ANQGSEA, per germline. The CDR3 has 13 residues. The whole variable domain, filled in from reference TRBV29-1 and TRBJ1-2, reads SAVISQKPSRDICQRGTSLTIQCQVDSQVTMMFWYRQQPGQSLTLIATANQGSEATYESGFVIDKFPISRPNLTFSTLTVSNMSPEDSSIYLCSVEVLKQDGYTFGSGTRLTVV.

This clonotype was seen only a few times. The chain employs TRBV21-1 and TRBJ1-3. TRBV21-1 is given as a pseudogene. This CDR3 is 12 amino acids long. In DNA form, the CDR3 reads TGTGCCAAAGCAGGGCCGAAAAACACCATATATTTT. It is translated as CAKAGPKNTIYF.

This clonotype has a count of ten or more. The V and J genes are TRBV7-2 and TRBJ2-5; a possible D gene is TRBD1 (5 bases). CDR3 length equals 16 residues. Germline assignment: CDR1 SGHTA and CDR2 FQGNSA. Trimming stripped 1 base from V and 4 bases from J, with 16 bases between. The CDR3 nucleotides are TGTGCCAGCAGCTTAGAATTCGTCAGGGTTGGAGAGACCCAGTACTTC. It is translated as CASSLEFVRVGETQYF.